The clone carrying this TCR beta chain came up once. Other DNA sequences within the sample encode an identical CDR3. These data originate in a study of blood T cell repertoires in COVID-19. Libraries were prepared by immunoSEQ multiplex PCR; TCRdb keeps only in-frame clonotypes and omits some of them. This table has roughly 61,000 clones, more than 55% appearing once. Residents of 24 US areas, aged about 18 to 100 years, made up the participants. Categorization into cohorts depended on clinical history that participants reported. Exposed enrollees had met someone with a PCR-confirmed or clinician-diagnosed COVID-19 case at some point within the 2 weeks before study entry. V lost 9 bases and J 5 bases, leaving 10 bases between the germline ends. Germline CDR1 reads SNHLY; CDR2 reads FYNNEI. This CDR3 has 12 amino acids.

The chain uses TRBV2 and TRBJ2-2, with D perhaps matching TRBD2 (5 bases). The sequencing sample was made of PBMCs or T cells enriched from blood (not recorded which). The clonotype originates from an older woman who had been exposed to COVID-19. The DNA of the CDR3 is TGTGCCAGTAGAACGGGGACCGGGGAGCTGTTTTTT. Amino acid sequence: CASRTGTGELFF.